These 22 T cell receptor beta chains were sequenced from one sample in a study of Graves' ophthalmopathy and Graves' hyperthyroidism. For repertoire sequencing, the TCR beta CDR3 regions were amplified from RNA transcripts. First-round RT-PCR with HTBI primers preceded a second-round multiplex PCR. TCRdb ran MiXCR on the multiplex PCR reads and lists one entry per CDR3 protein. The repertoire includes about 390,000 distinct CDR3 sequences, 15% of them detected once, and about 7.3% sits in the top ten. Sample: peripheral blood. The origin of the receptors is a woman aged 18-35 years with stable Graves' hyperthyroidism.

The chain links TRBV28 to TRBJ2-7; D is undetermined. Germline V CDR1 and CDR2: MDHEN, SYDVKM. With 3 bases removed from V and 3 bases from J, the gap between germline ends came to 12 bases. The CDR3 runs to 14 residues. CDR3 DNA: TGTGCCAGCAGTTTTGAGGAAAATGGCTACGAGCAGTACGTC. Translation: CASSFEENGYEQYV.

The sample holds many counts of this clonotype. The chain is built from TRBV6-1 and TRBJ2-5, with D uncertain. The V gene lost 6 bases and the J gene lost 3 bases, with 17 bases spanning the gap. CDR3 length: 15 amino acids. Germline V gene sequence: CDR1 MNHNS, CDR2 SASEGT. The CDR3 nucleotides are TGTGCCAGCAGGTCTTTAGGCAGTAACGAAGAGACCCAGTACTTC. Protein sequence: CASRSLGSNEETQYF.

This clonotype was seen ten or more times. This rearrangement joins TRBV29-1 to TRBJ2-5; D gene unclear. Trimming pared 5 bases from V and 1 base from J, leaving 11 bases between. The CDR3 is 13 amino acids. Germline V gene lookup returns CDR1 SQVTM and CDR2 ANQGSEA. Here the CDR3 reads CSVCVTAQETQYF. CDR3 sequence (DNA): TGCAGCGTTTGTGTGACCGCCCAAGAGACCCAGTACTTC.

In its sample, this clonotype was seen many times. Mismatch with germline at one junction end may stem from a read error. The gene calls are TRBV27 and TRBJ1-1; D ambiguous. The CDR3 consists of 13 residues. Germline V gene lookup returns CDR1 MNHEY and CDR2 SMNVEV (reference sequence). The CDR3 DNA follows: TGTGCCAGCAGGTTATTTCGGTGGGCTGAAGCTTTCTTT. This sequence encodes CASRLFRWAEAFF.

This clonotype has at least ten counts. V gene TRBV4-1 combines with J gene TRBJ2-7; unclear D gene. There are 14 residues in the CDR3. CDR1 MGHRA and CDR2 YSYEKL come from the germline V gene. V was cut by 3 bases and J by 2 bases, with 11 bases left in between. The CDR3 DNA is TGCGCCAGCAGCCAGACGAACGGACCCTACGAGCAGTACTTC. Residues: CASSQTNGPYEQYF.

Here the CDR3 DNA reads TGTGCCAGCAGCATAAACAGGCAAGAGACCCAGTACTTC. Translation gives CASSINRQETQYF. The rearrangement joins TRBV7-2 to TRBJ2-5, with a weak D call TRBD1 (5 bases). Trimming removed 5 bases from V and 2 bases from J, with 9 bases in between. Per the germline V gene, CDR1 is SGHTA and CDR2 is FQGNSA. There are 13 residues in the CDR3. The whole variable domain, remainder taken from reference TRBV7-2 and TRBJ2-5, is GAGVSQSPSNKVTEKGKDVELRCDPISGHTALYWYRQSLGQGLEFLIYFQGNSAPDKSGLPSDRFSAERTGGSVSTLTIQRTQQEDSAVYLCASSINRQETQYFGPGTRLLVL.

This clonotype was observed at least ten times. V gene TRBV7-2 combines with J gene TRBJ1-1, with D perhaps TRBD1 (5 bases). CDR3 length: 14 amino acids. V was shortened by 5 bases and J by 3 bases, with 13 bases between the two germline ends. Germline assignment: CDR1 SGHTA and CDR2 FQGNSA. The CDR3 DNA follows: TGTGCCAGCAGCCGTAGGGGCCCGGACACTGAAGCTTTCTTT. It codes for CASSRRGPDTEAFF.

This clonotype was counted ten times or more. The chain recombines TRBV12-3 or TRBV12-4 with TRBJ2-7; D possibly corresponds to TRBD2 (5 bases). CDR3 length: 14 residues. V was cut by 5 bases and J by 2 bases, with 13 bases left in between. For the CDR3, the DNA is TGTGCCAGCAGTCGATCGGACGGGACCTACGAGCAGTACTTC. It is translated as CASSRSDGTYEQYF.

A few counts support this clonotype. The junction departs from the called germline gene at one end, perhaps through a read error. V gene TRBV4-1 combines with J gene TRBJ2-2; perhaps TRBD2 as D (5 bases). CDR1 and CDR2 (germline): MGHRA, YSYEKL. The CDR3 is made up of 15 amino acids. The CDR3 reads CASSQGQPNTGELCF. The CDR3 nucleotides are TGCGCCAGCAGCCAAGGCCAGCCGAACACCGGGGAGCTGTGTTTT.

The chain employs TRBV11-2 and TRBJ1-5, with 7 bases fitting TRBD1. After removal of 1 base from V and 6 bases from J, the junction contained 9 bases not matched to a gene. This CDR3 contains 16 residues. CDR1 and CDR2 from the germline V gene are SGHAT and FQNNGV. The CDR3 region is CASSLGPHRGAQPQHF. The CDR3 nucleotides read TGTGCCAGCAGCTTAGGCCCCCACAGGGGAGCTCAGCCCCAGCATTTT.

This clonotype occurred many times. The chain is built from TRBV12-3 or TRBV12-4 and TRBJ1-3, with D tentatively TRBD1 (5 bases). V shed 0 bases and J shed 0 bases, with 9 bases lying between them. CDR3 size: 16 residues. CDR3 sequence reads: CASSLAGGLSGNTIYF. The CDR3 DNA reads TGTGCCAGCAGTTTAGCGGGGGGTCTCTCTGGAAACACCATATATTTT.

This clonotype showed up many times. The J gene is TRBJ2-7, the V gene TRBV11-2; D possibly corresponds to TRBD2 (5 bases). The CDR3 consists of 12 residues. The V end lost 7 bases, the J end lost 6 bases, and 13 bases lay between the germline ends. Germline lookup yields CDR1 SGHAT and CDR2 FQNNGV. The CDR3 sequence: CASTPGNSEQYF. The CDR3 DNA sequence: TGTGCCAGCACCCCGGGAAATAGCGAGCAGTACTTC.

In this sample, this clonotype turned up many times. The V and J genes are TRBV5-1 and TRBJ1-5; D gene uncertain. Trimming removed 4 bases at V and 0 bases at J, with 11 bases between. CDR1 SGHRS and CDR2 YFSETQ come from the germline V gene. The CDR3 loop spans 15 amino acids. CDR3 sequence: CASSVGGDSNQPQHF. The CDR3, as DNA: TGCGCCAGCAGCGTCGGTGGGGATAGCAATCAGCCCCAGCATTTT.

This clonotype was recorded at least ten times. This sequence joins TRBV6-5 and TRBJ1-1; possibly TRBD1 for D (5 bases). This CDR3 has 11 residues. V shed 2 bases and J shed 11 bases, with 9 bases lying between them. The germline gives CDR1 MNHEY, CDR2 SVGAGI. The CDR3 sequence: CASSYRDDAFF. For the CDR3, the DNA is TGTGCCAGCAGTTACAGGGACGACGCTTTCTTT.

A note on this clonotype: This clone may be a read error of a much larger clone one base away. This chain uses TRBV2 with TRBJ2-5; no reliable D call. The CDR3 runs to 13 residues. Germline loops: CDR1 SNHLY, CDR2 FYNNEI. CDR3: CASSYSYQETLYF. The CDR3 coding sequence is TGTGCCAGCAGTTACAGCTACCAAGAGACCCTGTACTTC.

This clonotype was observed at least ten times. A junction boundary mismatches the germline segment, possibly from a read error. The gene calls are TRBV6-1 and TRBJ2-5; a possible D gene is TRBD1 (6 bases). CDR1 and CDR2 from the germline V gene are MNHNS and SASEGT. This CDR3 has 15 amino acids. CDR3 DNA sequence: TGTGCCAGCACACTTCAACAGGGCATCGGAGAGACCAAGTACTTC. It translates to CASTLQQGIGETKYF.

The CDR3 loop is CASSYSGPAGEQYF. The CDR3 nucleotides read TGTGCCAGCAGTTACTCAGGGCCCGCTGGGGAGCAGTACTTC. The rearrangement links TRBV6-2 or TRBV6-3 to TRBJ2-7; D not certain. The CDR3 totals 14 residues. CDR1 and CDR2 (germline): MNHEY, SVGEGT. Trimming cost V 0 bases and J 7 bases, with 13 bases left between them.

This clonotype was detected many times. The chain recombines TRBV2 with TRBJ2-7; 7 bases line up with TRBD1. J gave up 5 bases and V 6 bases, and 7 bases lay outside the gene matches. The CDR3 consists of 13 residues. Germline V gene lookup returns CDR1 SNHLY and CDR2 FYNNEI. CDR3 DNA: TGTGCCAGCAGCCGACAGGGATTCGACGAGCAGTACTTC. It encodes CASSRQGFDEQYF.

Details on this clonotype: One base away lies a much larger clone, so this may be a sequencing read error. The chain is built from TRBV12-5 and TRBJ1-1; D not resolved. The germline V gene encodes CDR1 LGHNT and CDR2 FRNRAP. This CDR3 spans 12 amino acids. The DNA for the CDR3 is TGTGCTAGTGGTTTGGTGGGAACTGAAGCTCTCTTT. It translates to CASGLVGTEALF.

This clonotype was picked up many times. This chain links TRBV9 with TRBJ2-2; 10 nucleotides align to TRBD1. The J segment lost 4 bases and the V segment lost 7 bases, leaving 4 bases of the junction unmatched. CDR3 size: 14 residues. Germline lookup yields CDR1 SGDLS and CDR2 YYNGEE. In DNA form, the CDR3 reads TGTGCCAGCGCCAGGGACAGGGGCACCGGGGAGCTGTTTTTT. Translated: CASARDRGTGELFF.

There are many counts of this clonotype. This chain connects TRBV7-2 to TRBJ2-7; 7 bases are shared with TRBD1. The V and J ends lost 4 bases and 1 base, in that order; junction bases with no gene match: 4. Germline loops: CDR1 SGHTA, CDR2 FQGNSA. CDR3 length equals 14 residues. CDR3 nucleotide sequence: TGTGCCAGCAGCTCCATGACAGGGTCCTACGAGCAGTACTTC. It yields the protein CASSSMTGSYEQYF.

The chain has TRBV13 and TRBJ1-6; D is ambiguous. Trimming took off 4 bases at V and 11 bases at J, with 18 bases between the two ends. Germline lookup yields CDR1 PRHDT and CDR2 FYEKMQ (reference sequence). This CDR3 is built from 15 residues. In nucleotides, the CDR3 is TGTGCCAGCAGCTCCCAGACACCACCTAGGGCACCCCTCCACTTT. It codes for CASSSQTPPRAPLHF.